This entry lists 21 T cell receptor beta chains sequenced from one sample in a study of blood T cell repertoires in COVID-19. Profiled with immunoSEQ multiplex PCR; TCRdb holds only in-frame clones, not every one. The table has about 45,000 clones, 83% seen once. Specimen: peripheral blood. The source is an elderly man in a cohort sampled during active COVID-19.

The chain combines TRBV6-5 with TRBJ2-1, with D perhaps TRBD2 (7 bases). The CDR3 covers 12 residues. Looked up from germline, CDR1 is MNHEY and CDR2 is SVGAGI. V lost 10 bases, J lost 6 bases, and 13 bases lay in between. The CDR3 region is CAILGGGNEQFF. The CDR3 region has the DNA TGTGCCATTTTAGGGGGGGGCAATGAGCAGTTCTTC.

V gene TRBV21-1 combines with J gene TRBJ1-4; TRBD1, as called in the table, went unchecked against the DNA. TRBV21-1 is recorded as a pseudogene. This CDR3 is built from 18 residues. The CDR3 DNA reads TGTGCCAGCAGCAACTACGACAGGATAGCTGCAACTAATGAAAAACTGTTTTTT. Protein: CASSNYDRIAATNEKLFF.

This sequence joins TRBV29-1 and TRBJ1-1; D is perhaps TRBD1 (6 bases). The V gene lost 2 bases and the J gene lost 4 bases, with 11 bases spanning the gap. There are 13 residues in the CDR3. Germline V CDR1 and CDR2: SQVTM, ANQGSEA. DNA of the CDR3: TGCAGCGTTGAAACAGGGAGCCGCACTGAAGCTTTCTTT. Its translation: CSVETGSRTEAFF.

The rearrangement links TRBV11-3 to TRBJ2-7; the match to TRBD2 covers 15 bases. The length of the CDR3 is 20 residues. The ends lost 1 base at V and 3 bases at J; junction bases unmatched: 13. Germline CDR1 reads SGHNT; CDR2 reads YENEEA. The CDR3 loop is CASSLVPGLAGGPSFYEQYF. The DNA of the CDR3 is TGTGCCAGCAGCTTAGTCCCTGGACTAGCGGGAGGGCCGAGTTTCTACGAGCAGTACTTC.

The genes are TRBV7-9 and TRBJ1-6, with 7 nucleotides matching TRBD1. V was pared by 4 bases and J by 7 bases, with 4 bases of the junction left unmatched. CDR1 SEHNR and CDR2 FQNEAQ come from the germline V gene (reference sequence). This CDR3 region has 14 residues. The CDR3 reads CASSWGQLNSPLHF. The CDR3 bases are TGTGCCAGCAGCTGGGGACAGTTGAATTCACCCCTCCACTTT.

The genes are TRBV29-1 and TRBJ1-1, with TRBD1 matching over 11 bases. The germline CDR1 and CDR2 sequences are SQVTM and ANQGSEA. The CDR3 extends over 15 amino acids. V shed 4 bases, J shed 0 bases, and the junction held 4 bases outside the gene matches. CDR3 region: CSVVGTGGLNTEAFF. DNA of the CDR3: TGCAGCGTTGTAGGGACAGGGGGGTTGAACACTGAAGCTTTCTTT. The full variable domain, rest sourced from reference TRBV29-1 and TRBJ1-1, is SAVISQKPSRDICQRGTSLTIQCQVDSQVTMMFWYRQQPGQSLTLIATANQGSEATYESGFVIDKFPISRPNLTFSTLTVSNMSPEDSSIYLCSVVGTGGLNTEAFFGQGTRLTVV.

The chain employs TRBV5-5 and TRBJ2-1, with a tentative D call TRBD2 (6 bases). Germline CDR1 SGHKS, CDR2 YYEKEE (reference sequence). The V end was cut by 2 bases, the J end by 10 bases, with 19 bases between. The CDR3 consists of 15 residues. CDR3 in DNA: TGTGCCAGCAGCTTCGGCGCGGGTGGGCGGGAAGAGCAGTTCTTC. This translates into CASSFGAGGREEQFF.

The CDR3 DNA follows: TGTGCCAGCAGTTTTGGTACAGGGGGCTGGGGCTACACCTTC. As protein: CASSFGTGGWGYTF. The rearrangement uses TRBV27 and TRBJ1-2, with 9 bases lining up with TRBD1. This CDR3 contains 14 residues. Germline loops: CDR1 MNHEY, CDR2 SMNVEV (reference sequence). V lost 3 bases, J lost 8 bases, and 7 bases stayed unmatched.

The genes are TRBV10-3 and TRBJ1-3; 7 positions match TRBD1. With 9 bases clipped from V and 0 bases from J, the junction kept 5 bases outside the gene matches. CDR1 and CDR2 from the germline V gene are ENHRY and SYGVKD. CDR3 size: 14 residues. This chain's CDR3 is CAMAGGYSGNTIYF. In nucleotides, the CDR3 is TGTGCCATGGCAGGGGGGTACTCTGGAAACACCATATATTTT.

This clone showed up just once. J is TRBJ2-3 and V is TRBV13; 8 bases are shared with TRBD2. V shed 5 bases, J shed 0 bases, and the junction held 4 bases outside the gene matches. This CDR3 contains 15 residues. CDR1 PRHDT and CDR2 FYEKMQ come from the germline V gene (reference sequence). The DNA of the CDR3 is TGTGCCAGCAGCCGACTAGCGAGAAGCACAGATACGCAGTATTTT. Protein product: CASSRLARSTDTQYF.

The chain combines TRBV30 with TRBJ2-1, with D possibly being TRBD1 (6 bases). Trimming left V 5 bases short and J 2 bases short, with 22 bases between. The germline V gene has CDR1 GTSNPN and CDR2 SVGIG (reference sequence). The CDR3 sequence is 17 residues long. CDR3 amino acids: CAWSGTPGSIPYNEQFF. In DNA, the CDR3 is TGTGCCTGGTCCGGGACACCCGGGTCGATCCCCTACAATGAGCAGTTCTTC.

J is TRBJ1-5 and V is TRBV28; 7 nucleotides align to TRBD1. V shed 6 bases and J 6 bases; nucleotides not matched to a gene: 5. CDR3 length equals 13 residues. Per the germline V gene, CDR1 is MDHEN and CDR2 is SYDVKM. The CDR3 reads CASRQGIGQPQHF. DNA for the CDR3: TGTGCCAGCAGACAGGGGATCGGTCAGCCCCAGCATTTT.

The gene calls are TRBV6-1 and TRBJ2-1; D possibly corresponds to TRBD1 (6 bases). V lost 0 bases to trimming and J lost 7 bases, with 13 bases between them. CDR1 is MNHNS, CDR2 SASEGT, per germline. This CDR3 comprises 15 residues. The CDR3 protein is CASSEALDRGNEQFF. The CDR3 bases are TGTGCCAGCAGTGAAGCCTTGGACAGAGGGAATGAGCAGTTCTTC.

The chain carries TRBV9 and TRBJ2-3; TRBD1 matches at 7 bases. V lost 3 bases, J lost 1 base, and 8 bases stayed unmatched. Germline V gene lookup returns CDR1 SGDLS and CDR2 YYNGEE. The CDR3 contains 16 residues. The CDR3 sequence: CASSAFRQGRTDTQYF. CDR3 nucleotides: TGTGCCAGCAGCGCGTTCAGACAGGGCCGCACAGATACGCAGTATTTT. Full variable domain (remainder filled in from reference TRBV9 and TRBJ2-3): DSGVTQTPKHLITATGQRVTLRCSPRSGDLSVYWYQQSLDQGLQFLIQYYNGEERAKGNILERFSAQQFPDLHSELNLSSLELGDSALYFCASSAFRQGRTDTQYFGPGTRLTVL.

The chain combines TRBV19 with TRBJ2-1, with TRBD1 matching 10 bases. Germline V gene data show CDR1 as LNHDA and CDR2 as SQIVND (reference sequence). Germline trimming cut 5 bases from V and 5 bases from J; bases unmatched to any gene: 6. This CDR3 is built from 15 residues. The CDR3 nucleotides read TGTGCCAGTAGTCCCTGGGGGACAGGGGACAATGAGCAGTTCTTC. Protein product: CASSPWGTGDNEQFF.

This chain connects TRBV5-8 to TRBJ1-5; 8 bases match TRBD1. Germline loops: CDR1 SGHTS, CDR2 YDEGEE. Losses at the gene ends were 4 bases for V and 7 bases for J; bases not matched to a gene: 10. This CDR3 is built from 15 residues. CDR3 sequence reads: CASSQLDREGQPQHF. The CDR3 nucleotides are TGTGCCAGCAGCCAATTGGACAGGGAAGGACAGCCCCAGCATTTT.

The chain employs TRBV28 and TRBJ1-6; 10 bases align to TRBD1. Per germline, CDR1 MDHEN and CDR2 SYDVKM. The CDR3 is 15 amino acids. Unmatched junction bases numbered 5, after V lost 6 bases and J lost 6 bases. In nucleotides, the CDR3 is TGTGCCAGCAGACCTCGGGACAGGGGTAATTCACCCCTCCACTTT. Translating gives CASRPRDRGNSPLHF.

This clone was seen only once. The V call is TRBV6-2 or TRBV6-3, the J call TRBJ2-6; D gene unclear. V lost 2 bases and J 0 bases, leaving 8 bases between the germline ends. The CDR3 totals 16 residues. Per germline, CDR1 MNHEY and CDR2 SVGEGT. The DNA for the CDR3 is TGTGCCAGCAGTTACGGCCTGCTCTCTGGGGCCAACGTCCTGACTTTC. It translates to CASSYGLLSGANVLTF.

The chain carries TRBV11-2 and TRBJ2-7; TRBD1 agrees at 11 bases. The germline gives CDR1 SGHAT, CDR2 FQNNGV. This CDR3 has 15 residues. V was clipped by 3 bases and J by 1 base; unmatched bases: 2. The CDR3 DNA reads as TGTGCCAGCAGCTTTGGACAGGGGGCATCCTACGAGCAGTACTTC. As protein: CASSFGQGASYEQYF.

The chain links TRBV7-6 to TRBJ2-5, with 7 bases identical to TRBD1. CDR1 is SGHVS, CDR2 FNYEAQ, per germline. The trim removed 5 bases at V and 7 bases at J, leaving 10 bases unmatched. This CDR3 comprises 14 residues. The CDR3 DNA sequence: TGTGCCAGCAGCGTTTCAGGGGGAGTGGCGACCCAGTACTTC. Encoded protein: CASSVSGGVATQYF.

This chain links TRBV5-1 with TRBJ2-5, with D possibly TRBD1 on 6 matching bases. Germline assignment: CDR1 SGHRS and CDR2 YFSETQ. V gave up 4 bases and J gave up 2 bases, with 9 bases separating them. The CDR3 length is 13 residues. The CDR3 spells CASSVGTQETQYF. The CDR3 DNA reads TGCGCCAGCAGCGTCGGGACACAAGAGACCCAGTACTTC. Full variable domain (missing parts from reference TRBV5-1 and TRBJ2-5): KAGVTQTPRYLIKTRGQQVTLSCSPISGHRSVSWYQQTPGQGLQFLFEYFSETQRNKGNFPGRFSGRQFSNSRSEMNVSTLELGDSALYLCASSVGTQETQYFGPGTRLLVL.